This passage covers 11 T cell receptor beta chains from one sample sequenced in a study of T-cell reconstitution after alpha-beta-depleted transplantation in children. It was with unique molecular identifiers that the TCRbeta library was prepared. Via MiXCR, TCRdb re-called the PCR reads, giving one row per CDR3 protein. In the table there are a few hundred thousand distinct CDR3 sequences, around 15% of which are singletons. This specimen was PBMCs, mostly from graft donor cells, taken 360 days after TCRalphabeta/CD19-depleted stem cell transplant. All receptors come from a boy under two years old who had a stem cell transplant for Wiskott-Aldrich syndrome, so the T cells may come from the graft donor.

The V and J genes are TRBV21-1 and TRBJ2-7; TRBD2, as called in the table, went unchecked against the DNA. TRBV21-1 counts as a pseudogene. The CDR3 contains 15 residues. CDR3 sequence reads: CASGEKRQQSYEQYF. The CDR3 DNA is TGTGCCAGCGGGGAAAAGCGGCAGCAGTCCTACGAGCAGTACTTC.

The chain joins TRBV6-2 or TRBV6-3 to TRBJ1-5, with D hard to call. V lost 1 base to trimming and J lost 2 bases, with 9 bases between them. Germline lookup yields CDR1 MNHEY and CDR2 SVGEGT. This CDR3 comprises 15 residues. The CDR3 bases are TGTGCCAGCAGTTACTTCTTCGGGGGCAATCAGCCCCAGCATTTT. Translating gives CASSYFFGGNQPQHF.

This clonotype was observed a few times. The V and J genes are TRBV29-1 and TRBJ2-1; perhaps TRBD2 as D (6 bases). CDR3 length: 15 residues. V was trimmed by 6 bases and J by 0 bases, leaving 15 bases between them. The germline CDR1 and CDR2 sequences are SQVTM and ANQGSEA. The CDR3 is CSVLPAGSSYNEQFF. CDR3 nucleotide sequence: TGCAGCGTCCTGCCGGCGGGGAGCTCCTACAATGAGCAGTTCTTC.

In its sample, this clonotype was seen a few times. The chain joins TRBV18 to TRBJ2-3; TRBD2 agrees at 7 bases. There are 17 residues in the CDR3. J was trimmed by 2 bases and V by 0 bases; bases with no gene match: 8. Germline CDR1 reads KGHSH; CDR2 reads LQKENI. CDR3 DNA sequence: TGTGCCAGCTCACCACCGTCTAGCGGCGCTACCACAGATACGCAGTATTTT. Translated: CASSPPSSGATTDTQYF. The full variable domain, its missing parts supplied by reference TRBV18 and TRBJ2-3, is NAGVMQNPRHLVRRRGQEARLRCSPMKGHSHVYWYRQLPEEGLKFMVYLQKENIIDESGMPKERFSAEFPKEGPSILRIQQVVRGDSAAYFCASSPPSSGATTDTQYFGPGTRLTVL.

V usage is TRBV20-1 and J usage is TRBJ2-5, with TRBD2 matching 16 bases. Unmatched junction bases numbered 4, after V lost 2 bases and J lost 7 bases. CDR3 length: 15 amino acids. CDR1 is DFQATT and CDR2 is SNEGSKA in the germline V gene (reference sequence). The chain's CDR3 is CSARTGLAGGTTQYF. The CDR3 region has the DNA TGCAGTGCTAGAACGGGACTAGCGGGAGGGACGACCCAGTACTTC.

The chain recombines TRBV3-1 with TRBJ1-1; D is uncertain. The germline gives CDR1 LGHDT, CDR2 YNNKEL (reference sequence). Trimming cost V 0 bases and J 0 bases, with 11 bases left between them. The CDR3 has 16 amino acids. The CDR3 sequence is CASSQDGPGVNTEAFF. The CDR3 nucleotides read TGTGCCAGCAGCCAAGATGGGCCAGGAGTGAACACTGAAGCTTTCTTT.

This clonotype has at least ten counts. The chain has TRBV4-1 and TRBJ1-6, with no clear D. The CDR3 consists of 15 residues. From germline, CDR1 is MGHRA and CDR2 YSYEKL. The germline V and J ends were trimmed by 3 bases and 5 bases, with 11 bases remaining between them. The CDR3 coding sequence is TGCGCCAGCAGCCAGAGGCGCCATGATAATTCACCCCTCCACTTT. The encoded protein is CASSQRRHDNSPLHF.

This clonotype turned up a few times. The CDR3 spells CASRYDRGATIAKNIQYF. CDR3 sequence (DNA): TGTGCCAGCAGATATGACAGGGGCGCAACCATAGCCAAAAACATTCAGTACTTC. The chain joins TRBV6-5 to TRBJ2-4, with 8 bases fitting TRBD1. The CDR3 covers 18 residues. The germline CDR1 and CDR2 sequences are MNHEY and SVGAGI. Trimming removed 6 bases from V and 0 bases from J; junction bases left unmatched: 13.

The chain is built from TRBV10-3 and TRBJ2-1, with 9 bases identical to TRBD1. V lost 10 bases, J lost 5 bases, and 9 bases stayed unmatched. This CDR3 has 14 residues. From germline, CDR1 is ENHRY and CDR2 SYGVKD. The CDR3 DNA reads TGTGCCACCCTAGGACAGGGGTTGAACAATGAGCAGTTCTTC. As protein: CATLGQGLNNEQFF.

This sequence joins TRBV9 and TRBJ2-5, with 13 bases that match TRBD2. The CDR3 is 15 residues long. Looked up from germline, CDR1 is SGDLS and CDR2 is YYNGEE. Germline trimming cut 5 bases from V and 4 bases from J; bases unmatched to any gene: 5. The CDR3 spells CASRGTSGKGETQYF. The CDR3, as DNA: TGTGCCAGCAGGGGGACTAGCGGGAAGGGAGAGACCCAGTACTTC. Full variable domain (remainder filled in from reference TRBV9 and TRBJ2-5): DSGVTQTPKHLITATGQRVTLRCSPRSGDLSVYWYQQSLDQGLQFLIQYYNGEERAKGNILERFSAQQFPDLHSELNLSSLELGDSALYFCASRGTSGKGETQYFGPGTRLLVL.

V gene TRBV5-1 combines with J gene TRBJ2-3; D uncertain. Germline assignment: CDR1 SGHRS and CDR2 YFSETQ. V lost 0 bases and J lost 4, with 15 bases in between. The CDR3 is 16 residues long. CDR3 amino acids: CASSLAASGRPDTQYF. For the CDR3, the DNA is TGCGCCAGCAGCTTGGCCGCGTCCGGGCGGCCAGATACGCAGTATTTT. Supplemented by reference TRBV5-1 and TRBJ2-3, the full variable domain reads KAGVTQTPRYLIKTRGQQVTLSCSPISGHRSVSWYQQTPGQGLQFLFEYFSETQRNKGNFPGRFSGRQFSNSRSEMNVSTLELGDSALYLCASSLAASGRPDTQYFGPGTRLTVL.